This T cell receptor beta chain was captured in a study of blood T cell repertoires in COVID-19. Study as a whole: Researchers got acute and convalescent COVID-19 samples from the United States, Italy and Spain. From T cells, B-cell-depleted T cells, or PBMCs came the material, which was cDNA or gDNA.

Cohort 3 donors counted as recovered after two negative PCRs, clearance, or resolved symptoms. The germline V gene encodes CDR1 SGHTA and CDR2 FQGTGA. The CDR3 consists of 16 residues. J gave up 4 bases and V 1 base, and 10 bases lay outside the gene matches. The authors' processing: Scientists estimated how many nucleated cells there were by amplifying reference gene primers. The method was immunoSEQ multiplex PCR; TCRdb's version includes in-frame clones alone and lacks a portion of them. The V and J calls and the clone size are those of that table, but D and trimming were determined from the DNA. The sample shows 150,000 to 200,000 clones, 89% of them seen only once.

This receptor was identified in a woman younger than 30 who had recovered from COVID-19. The specimen sequenced was PBMCs or T cells enriched from blood (not recorded which). The chain recombines TRBV7-3 with TRBJ2-7; 7 positions match TRBD2. The DNA for the CDR3 is TGTGCCAGCAGCTTAATTTGCGGGAGAAACAAATACGAGCAGTACTTC. It specifies CASSLICGRNKYEQYF.